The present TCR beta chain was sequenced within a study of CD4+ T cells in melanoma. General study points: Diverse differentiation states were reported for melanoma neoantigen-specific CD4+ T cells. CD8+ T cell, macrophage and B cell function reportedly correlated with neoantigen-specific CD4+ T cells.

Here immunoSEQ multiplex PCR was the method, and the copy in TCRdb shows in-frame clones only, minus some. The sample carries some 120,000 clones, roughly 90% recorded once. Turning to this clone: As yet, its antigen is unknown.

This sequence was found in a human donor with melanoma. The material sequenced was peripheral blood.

The CDR3 nucleotides are TGTGCCAGCTCACCCTTTCTGGACAGGACCCCGGGGTATGAGCAGTTCTTC. Translating it yields CASSPFLDRTPGYEQFF. The V and J genes are TRBV18 and TRBJ2-1, with 7 bases lining up with TRBD1. V was pared by 3 bases and J by 8 bases, with 16 bases of the junction left unmatched. CDR3 length equals 17 residues. Germline loops: CDR1 KGHSH, CDR2 LQKENI.